The 10 T cell receptor beta chains listed next were all sequenced from one sample in a study of CD8 T cells in ankylosing spondylitis. Each CDR3 protein is one row after TCRdb ran MiXCR on the 5' RACE reads. The profile shows 300,000 to 350,000 distinct CDR3 sequences, roughly 10% of them singletons. The sequencing sample was made of blood, either unsorted or a sorted T cell fraction (not recorded which). The receptors derive from a female donor with ankylosing spondylitis or in good health (not recorded which).

This clonotype was recorded once. This may be a read error, as it is one base from a much larger clone. The chain carries TRBV12-3 or TRBV12-4 and TRBJ2-1, with a weak D call TRBD2 (5 bases). The CDR3 consists of 12 residues. CDR3: CASSETRSEQLF. In nucleotides, the CDR3 is TGTGCCAGCAGTGAAACTAGGTCTGAGCAGCTCTTC.

With regard to this clonotype: A single base separates this from a much larger clone, so it may be a read error. The chain uses TRBV20-1 and TRBJ1-5, with 8 nucleotides matching TRBD1. The V gene end was trimmed by 7 bases and the J gene end by 7 bases; junction bases not matched to a gene: 6. The CDR3 has 12 amino acids. The germline V gene has CDR1 DFQATT and CDR2 SNEGSKA (reference sequence). The CDR3 DNA reads as TGCAGTGTCCAGGGGGCCAGGCAGCCCCAGCATTTT. Translated, it gives CSVQGARQPQHF.

As for this clonotype: A single base separates this from a much larger clone, so it may be a read error. The chain is built from TRBV5-1 and TRBJ1-1; 8 bases fit TRBD1. This CDR3 has 14 amino acids. Trimming at V came to 7 bases and at J to 0 bases, leaving 5 bases not matched to a gene. In germline, CDR1 is SGHRS, CDR2 YFSETQ. This CDR3 reads CASHRTGMNTEAFF. For the CDR3, the DNA is TGCGCCAGCCATAGGACAGGGATGAACACTGAAGCTTTCTTT. Filled out from reference TRBV5-1 and TRBJ1-1, the complete variable domain reads KAGVTQTPRYLIKTRGQQVTLSCSPISGHRSVSWYQQTPGQGLQFLFEYFSETQRNKGNFPGRFSGRQFSNSRSEMNVSTLELGDSALYLCASHRTGMNTEAFFGQGTRLTVV.

This clonotype appeared many times. The chain has TRBV7-8 and TRBJ2-2, with TRBD2 identical over 8 bases. CDR1 SGHVS and CDR2 FQNEAQ come from the germline V gene. Germline trimming cut 4 bases from V and 5 bases from J; bases unmatched to any gene: 15. CDR3 length: 18 residues. CDR3 DNA: TGTGCCAGCAGCTATGACAGTCCCATCACGGGAGGGACCGGGGAGCTGTTTTTT. Its translation: CASSYDSPITGGTGELFF.

The chain is built from TRBV2 and TRBJ2-1, with D perhaps matching TRBD1 (6 bases). V lost 4 bases, J lost 6 bases, and 13 bases lay in between. This CDR3 comprises 14 residues. Germline-derived CDR1 and CDR2 are SNHLY and FYNNEI. CDR3 sequence (DNA): TGTGCCAGCAGTGCCCTCCTCAGGGGCAATGAGCAGTTCTTC. Amino acid sequence: CASSALLRGNEQFF.

This clonotype has ten or more counts. J is TRBJ1-1 and V is TRBV20-1; 10 positions match TRBD1. Per the germline V gene, CDR1 is DFQATT and CDR2 is SNEGSKA (reference sequence). The ends lost 7 bases at V and 1 base at J; junction bases unmatched: 0. The CDR3 is 12 amino acids. The CDR3 DNA sequence: TGCAGTGGGGACAGGGGGAACACTGAAGCTTTCTTT. Protein sequence: CSGDRGNTEAFF.

The rearrangement joins TRBV20-1 to TRBJ2-5; D may be TRBD2 (5 bases). The ends were cut back, 3 bases at V and 4 bases at J, with 12 bases in the middle. In germline, CDR1 is DFQATT, CDR2 SNEGSKA (reference sequence). The CDR3 is 13 amino acids. The DNA of the CDR3 is TGCAGTGCTAGCTATAGCGTAACAGAGACCCAGTACTTC. This translates into CSASYSVTETQYF.

The gene calls are TRBV7-2 and TRBJ2-5; 10 positions match TRBD1. The V and J ends lost 5 bases and 4 bases, in that order; junction bases with no gene match: 7. This CDR3 has 15 residues. Per the germline V gene, CDR1 is SGHTA and CDR2 is FQGNSA. The CDR3 reads CASSPQTGGGETQYF. DNA for the CDR3: TGTGCCAGCAGCCCCCAGACAGGGGGCGGAGAGACCCAGTACTTC.

In its sample, this clonotype was seen once. The chain combines TRBV28 with TRBJ1-1, with D unclear. The CDR3 sequence is 10 residues long. The V and J ends lost 10 bases and 5 bases respectively, with 8 bases between them. From germline, CDR1 is MDHEN and CDR2 SYDVKM. The CDR3 loop reads CATRMTEAFF. In DNA form, the CDR3 reads TGTGCCACCCGCATGACTGAAGCTTTCTTT.

V and J are TRBV2 and TRBJ1-6; D call uncertain. The germline V gene has CDR1 SNHLY and CDR2 FYNNEI. V was shortened by 6 bases and J by 9 bases, with 18 bases between the two germline ends. The CDR3 sequence is 15 residues long. The CDR3 nucleotides read TGTGCCAGCAGGGACGGTGTCCCGTCGGGTTCACCCCTCCACTTT. This gives the protein CASRDGVPSGSPLHF.